What follows are 23 T cell receptor beta chains derived from one specimen sequenced in a study of sequential checkpoint blockade in melanoma. Method: immunoSEQ multiplex PCR; TCRdb's copy keeps in-frame clones and lacks some. The sample includes some 20,000 clones, approximately 80% of them seen just once. As for treatment: randomized to nivolumab then ipilimumab (arm A) or the reverse (arm B). The specimen was CD8+ T cells sorted from blood (inferred from file names), collected from a patient given nivolumab and ipilimumab in sequence. Source of these receptors: a human donor with melanoma.

The chain couples TRBV2 to TRBJ2-4; a weak D match, TRBD1 (5 bases). V lost 6 bases to trimming and J lost 0 bases, with 15 bases between them. The CDR3 totals 16 residues. Germline values: CDR1 SNHLY, CDR2 FYNNEI. This CDR3 reads CASRVDRYLAKNIQYF. The CDR3 DNA is TGTGCCAGCAGGGTTGACAGATATTTAGCCAAAAACATTCAGTACTTC.

The chain is built from TRBV29-1 and TRBJ2-3, with 13 nucleotides matching TRBD2. V lost 6 bases and J lost 0; bases outside the gene matches: 6. The CDR3 length is 16 residues. CDR1 is SQVTM, CDR2 ANQGSEA, per germline. CDR3 coding DNA: TGCAGCGTGGTGGGACTAGCGGGAACTAGCACAGATACGCAGTATTTT. Its translation is CSVVGLAGTSTDTQYF.

For the CDR3, the DNA is TGTGCCAGCAGCTTAGAGGCAGGGGGCAAGTCGTACCAGCCCCAGCATTTT. It specifies CASSLEAGGKSYQPQHF. V gene TRBV7-6 combines with J gene TRBJ1-5; 8 bases are a match to TRBD1. There are 17 residues in the CDR3. V trimming: 1 base; J trimming: 7 bases; junction bases outside the gene matches: 12. Germline values: CDR1 SGHVS, CDR2 FNYEAQ.

V and J are TRBV19 and TRBJ2-3; 8 bases align to TRBD2. The CDR3 runs to 14 residues. CDR1 is LNHDA and CDR2 is SQIVND in the germline V gene (reference sequence). V was clipped by 8 bases and J by 0 bases; unmatched bases: 4. In nucleotides, the CDR3 is TGTGCCAGTGGTACTAGCGGAAGCACAGATACGCAGTATTTT. It codes for CASGTSGSTDTQYF.

This sequence joins TRBV15 and TRBJ1-5; D gene uncertain. From germline, CDR1 is LNHNV and CDR2 YYDKDF (reference sequence). V was trimmed by 0 bases and J by 2 bases, leaving 5 bases between them. This CDR3 contains 14 residues. The CDR3 DNA is TGTGCCACCAGCAGAGAGCAGGGCAATCAGCCCCAGCATTTT. Protein: CATSREQGNQPQHF.

V gene TRBV11-2 combines with J gene TRBJ1-1; 7 nucleotides agree with TRBD1. Losses at the gene ends were 0 bases for V and 7 bases for J; bases not matched to a gene: 2. The CDR3 consists of 13 residues. Germline CDR1 is SGHAT and CDR2 is FQNNGV. CDR3 in amino acids: CASSLERTGEAFF. CDR3 coding DNA: TGTGCCAGCAGCTTAGAAAGGACAGGTGAAGCTTTCTTT.

V and J are TRBV27 and TRBJ2-7, with D perhaps matching TRBD1 (6 bases). CDR3 size: 14 residues. V shed 6 bases and J shed 3 bases, with 15 bases lying between them. Germline CDR1 MNHEY, CDR2 SMNVEV (reference sequence). As DNA, the CDR3 is TGTGCCAGCAGCCATACCAGACAGGACTACGAGCAGTACTTC. Its protein is CASSHTRQDYEQYF.

This rearrangement joins TRBV6-6 to TRBJ2-5; 8 nucleotides align to TRBD1. The end of the DNA aligns better with TRBJ2-7, so the J call may be wrong. The CDR3 contains 15 residues. Per germline, CDR1 MNHNY and CDR2 SVGAGI (reference sequence). DNA for the CDR3: TGTGCCAGCAGTTACTATCCACAGGGGGACTACGAGCAGTACTTC. This encodes CASSYYPQGDYEQYF.

This clone showed up just once. The chain combines TRBV28 with TRBJ1-6; TRBD1 agrees at 7 bases. The CDR3 runs to 19 residues. V shed 1 base and J 8 bases; nucleotides not matched to a gene: 17. Germline V gives CDR1 MDHEN, CDR2 SYDVKM. The CDR3 here is CASSLLKTGDRLMDSPLHF. The CDR3 nucleotides are TGTGCCAGCAGTTTATTAAAAACTGGGGACAGATTGATGGATTCACCCCTCCACTTT.

The chain uses TRBV4-1 and TRBJ2-2, with D perhaps TRBD1 (6 bases). CDR1 is MGHRA and CDR2 is YSYEKL in the germline V gene. Trimming removed 2 bases at V and 2 bases at J, with 12 bases between. The CDR3 consists of 16 residues. CDR3 in amino acids: CASSQLVRGNTGELFF. The DNA for the CDR3 is TGCGCCAGCAGCCAATTAGTCAGGGGTAACACCGGGGAGCTGTTTTTT.

This chain uses TRBV27 with TRBJ2-7; no clear D. The length of the CDR3 is 13 residues. The germline V gene encodes CDR1 MNHEY and CDR2 SMNVEV (reference sequence). V gave up 3 bases and J gave up 2 bases, with 8 bases separating them. The CDR3 region is CASSFTAAYEQYF. CDR3 sequence (DNA): TGTGCCAGCAGTTTTACTGCGGCCTACGAGCAGTACTTC.

The DNA for the CDR3 is TGTGCCAGCAGCTTACTAGCGGGGAGGAACAATGAGCAGTTCTTC. Protein: CASSLLAGRNNEQFF. The chain links TRBV11-2 to TRBJ2-1; 9 bases map to TRBD2. Trimming took 2 bases from V and 5 from J; bases not matched to a gene: 4. The germline V gene encodes CDR1 SGHAT and CDR2 FQNNGV. The CDR3 runs 15 residues.

DNA for the CDR3: TGTGCCAGCAGTGAACCGGGGGGGCTGAGTGGCACCGGGGAGCTGTTTTTT. Protein product: CASSEPGGLSGTGELFF. The chain employs TRBV2 and TRBJ2-2; 8 nucleotides agree with TRBD2. From germline, CDR1 is SNHLY and CDR2 FYNNEI. This CDR3 comprises 17 residues. V lost 2 bases and J lost 4; bases outside the gene matches: 9.

This chain uses TRBV27 with TRBJ2-7; maybe TRBD2 (6 bases). This CDR3 is built from 14 residues. The V end was cut by 3 bases, the J end by 0 bases, with 9 bases between. Germline V gene lookup returns CDR1 MNHEY and CDR2 SMNVEV (reference sequence). CDR3 in amino acids: CASSFGGASYEQYF. For the CDR3, the DNA is TGTGCCAGCAGTTTTGGCGGGGCCTCCTACGAGCAGTACTTC.

V usage is TRBV27 and J usage is TRBJ2-3; no clear D. Trimming took off 7 bases at V and 4 bases at J, with 12 bases between the two ends. Per the germline V gene, CDR1 is MNHEY and CDR2 is SMNVEV (reference sequence). The length of the CDR3 is 13 residues. The CDR3 sequence is CASNNYFSDTQYF. The CDR3 DNA reads as TGTGCCAGCAACAATTATTTCTCAGATACGCAGTATTTT.

CDR3 coding DNA: TGTGCCAGCAGCTACTCACAGGGTATGAAGGCCTACGAGCAGTACTTC. Encoded protein: CASSYSQGMKAYEQYF. The chain has TRBV5-6 and TRBJ2-7; maybe TRBD1 (6 bases). Germline V CDR1 and CDR2: SGHDT, YYEEEE. The CDR3 sequence is 16 residues long. Trimming cost V 3 bases and J 2 bases, with 18 bases left between them.

This chain links TRBV6-6 with TRBJ1-6; D gene ambiguous. Germline values: CDR1 MNHNY, CDR2 SVGAGI (reference sequence). The CDR3 totals 15 residues. The V end was cut by 4 bases, the J end by 3 bases, with 10 bases between. The CDR3 here is CASSSDRDYNSPLHF. The CDR3 DNA reads as TGTGCCAGCAGTTCCGATCGGGACTATAATTCACCCCTCCACTTT.

The V gene is TRBV19, the J gene TRBJ1-2; 7 bases agree with TRBD1. Germline V gene sequence: CDR1 LNHDA, CDR2 SQIVND (reference sequence). This CDR3 has 15 residues. J lost 1 base, V lost 7 bases, and 9 bases had no gene match. CDR3 DNA: TGTGCCAGTAACCCTCGACAGGGAATTAACTATGGCTACACCTTC. Translated: CASNPRQGINYGYTF.

The chain links TRBV4-3 to TRBJ1-2; the D is unclear. Germline CDR1 LGHNA, CDR2 YSLEER. Between the trimmed V and J ends, which lost 0 bases and 6 bases, there was a span of 20 bases. This CDR3 contains 17 residues. CDR3 coding DNA: TGCGCCAGCAGCCAAGATAAAGGCGGCACGCACCCGGATGGCTACACCTTC. Translating it yields CASSQDKGGTHPDGYTF.

The V and J genes are TRBV7-9 and TRBJ1-2; possibly TRBD1 for D (6 bases). This CDR3 has 14 amino acids. Trimming removed 3 bases from V and 2 bases from J, with 10 bases in between. From germline, CDR1 is SEHNR and CDR2 FQNEAQ (reference sequence). The CDR3 bases are TGTGCCAGCAGCTTTTTAACAGGGAACTATGGCTACACCTTC. Translating gives CASSFLTGNYGYTF.

Notes on this clone: Sequence at one end of the junction differs from germline and may be a read error. The V call is TRBV2, the J call TRBJ2-7, with 9 bases that match TRBD1. The CDR3 is 15 residues long. Germline CDR1 reads SNHLY; CDR2 reads FYNNEI. The CDR3 DNA reads TGTGCCAGCAGGGCGGACAGGGGAGGGTCCTACGAGCGGTACTTC. Its protein product is CASRADRGGSYERYF.

CDR3 residues: CASSLERGVTDTQYF. CDR3 DNA sequence: TGCGCCAGCAGCTTGGAGCGGGGGGTCACAGATACGCAGTATTTT. The V call is TRBV5-1, the J call TRBJ2-3; the match to TRBD2 covers 9 bases. The junction had 1 base not matched to a gene; V was cut back by 0 bases and J by 2 bases. CDR3 length equals 15 residues. The germline CDR1 and CDR2 sequences are SGHRS and YFSETQ. The entire variable domain, with the rest obtained from reference TRBV5-1 and TRBJ2-3, is as follows: KAGVTQTPRYLIKTRGQQVTLSCSPISGHRSVSWYQQTPGQGLQFLFEYFSETQRNKGNFPGRFSGRQFSNSRSEMNVSTLELGDSALYLCASSLERGVTDTQYFGPGTRLTVL.

The V call is TRBV5-1, the J call TRBJ1-2; 9 bases map to TRBD1. This CDR3 region has 15 residues. Germline trimming cut 0 bases from V and 5 bases from J; bases unmatched to any gene: 5. CDR1 and CDR2 from the germline V gene are SGHRS and YFSETQ. CDR3 sequence: CASSLAGQGRYGYTF. The CDR3 nucleotides read TGCGCCAGCAGCTTGGCCGGACAGGGGCGGTATGGCTACACCTTC.